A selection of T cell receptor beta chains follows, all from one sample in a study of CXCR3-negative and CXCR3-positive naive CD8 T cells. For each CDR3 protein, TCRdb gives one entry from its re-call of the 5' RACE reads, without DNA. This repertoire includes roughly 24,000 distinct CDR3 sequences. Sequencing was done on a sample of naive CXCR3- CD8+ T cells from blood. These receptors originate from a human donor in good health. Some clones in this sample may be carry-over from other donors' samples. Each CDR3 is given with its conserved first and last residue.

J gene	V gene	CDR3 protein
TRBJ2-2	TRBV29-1	CSVETLDSANTGELFF
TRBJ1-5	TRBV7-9	CASSLEGQGPDQPQHF
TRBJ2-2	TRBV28	CASSSQGALNTGELFF
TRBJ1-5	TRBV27	CASSLTRNQPQHF
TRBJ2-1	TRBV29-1	CSVDGFVAGGLYSYNEQFF
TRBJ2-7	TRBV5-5	CASSSGTASYEQYF
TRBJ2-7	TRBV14	CAGSQTKVSYEQYF
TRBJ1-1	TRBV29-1	CSVQGGSPEAFF
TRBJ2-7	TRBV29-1	CSARDEVYEQYF
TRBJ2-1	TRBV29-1	CSVEEGLNEQFF
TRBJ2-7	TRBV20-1	CSARGGLASYEQYF
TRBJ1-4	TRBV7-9	CASGTLANEKLFF
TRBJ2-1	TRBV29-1	CSSGAGEVTYNEQFF
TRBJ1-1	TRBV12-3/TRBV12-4	CASSLGTSEAFF
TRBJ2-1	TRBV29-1	CSVAGTVSYNEQFF
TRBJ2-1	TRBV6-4	CASSEGREQFF